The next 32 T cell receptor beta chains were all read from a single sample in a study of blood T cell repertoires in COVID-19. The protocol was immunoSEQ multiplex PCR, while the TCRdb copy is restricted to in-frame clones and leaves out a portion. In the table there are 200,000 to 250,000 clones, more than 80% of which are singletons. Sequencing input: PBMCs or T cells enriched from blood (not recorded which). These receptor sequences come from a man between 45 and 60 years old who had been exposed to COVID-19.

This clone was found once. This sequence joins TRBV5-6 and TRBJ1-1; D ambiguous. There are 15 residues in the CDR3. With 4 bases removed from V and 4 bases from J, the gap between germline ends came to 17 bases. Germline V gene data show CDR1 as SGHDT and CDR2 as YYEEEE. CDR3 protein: CASSEGLPAATEAFF. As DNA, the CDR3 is TGTGCCAGCAGCGAAGGACTTCCCGCGGCCACTGAAGCTTTCTTT.

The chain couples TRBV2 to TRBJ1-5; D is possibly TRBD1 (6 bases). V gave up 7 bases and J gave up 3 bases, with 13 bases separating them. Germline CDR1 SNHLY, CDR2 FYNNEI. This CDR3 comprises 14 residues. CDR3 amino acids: CASTSQGNNQPQHF. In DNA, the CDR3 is TGTGCCAGCACCTCCCAGGGGAACAATCAGCCCCAGCATTTT.

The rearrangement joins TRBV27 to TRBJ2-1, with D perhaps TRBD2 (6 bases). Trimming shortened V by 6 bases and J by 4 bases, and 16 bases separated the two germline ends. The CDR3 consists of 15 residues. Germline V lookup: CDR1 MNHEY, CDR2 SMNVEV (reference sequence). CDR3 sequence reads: CASSQDARGYNEQFF. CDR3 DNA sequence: TGTGCCAGCAGCCAAGATGCGCGGGGATACAATGAGCAGTTCTTC.

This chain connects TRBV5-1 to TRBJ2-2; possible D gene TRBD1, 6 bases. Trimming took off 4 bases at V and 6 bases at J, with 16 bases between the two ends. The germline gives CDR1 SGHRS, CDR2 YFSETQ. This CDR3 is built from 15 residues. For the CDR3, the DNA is TGCGCCAGCAGCGTGGACAGTCAGTACGCCGGGGAGCTGTTTTTT. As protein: CASSVDSQYAGELFF.

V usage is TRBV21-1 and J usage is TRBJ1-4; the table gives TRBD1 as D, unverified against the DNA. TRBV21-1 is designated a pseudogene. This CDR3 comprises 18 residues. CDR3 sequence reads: CASLEGTGIRTGNEKLFF. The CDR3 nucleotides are TGTGCCAGTTTAGAGGGGACAGGGATTAGAACGGGAAATGAAAAACTGTTTTTT.

This chain's CDR3 is CASSSAGTGGIGYTF. CDR3 nucleotide sequence: TGTGCCAGCAGCTCAGCCGGGACAGGGGGCATTGGCTACACCTTC. The rearrangement joins TRBV28 to TRBJ1-2, with 12 positions matching TRBD1. The CDR3 is 15 amino acids. CDR1 is MDHEN, CDR2 SYDVKM, per germline. V lost 6 bases and J lost 7; bases outside the gene matches: 9.

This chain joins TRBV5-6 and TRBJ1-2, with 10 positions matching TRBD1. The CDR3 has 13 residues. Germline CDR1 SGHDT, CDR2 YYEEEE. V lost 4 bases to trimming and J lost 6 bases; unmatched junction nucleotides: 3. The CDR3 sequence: CASSTGTGDGYTF. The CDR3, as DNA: TGTGCCAGCAGCACCGGGACAGGGGATGGCTACACCTTC.

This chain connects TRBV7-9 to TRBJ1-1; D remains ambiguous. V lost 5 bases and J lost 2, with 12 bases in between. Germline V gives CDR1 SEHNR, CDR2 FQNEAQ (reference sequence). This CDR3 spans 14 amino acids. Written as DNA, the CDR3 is TGTGCCAGCAGCCTCGGATGGGCTAACACTGAAGCTTTCTTT. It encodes CASSLGWANTEAFF.

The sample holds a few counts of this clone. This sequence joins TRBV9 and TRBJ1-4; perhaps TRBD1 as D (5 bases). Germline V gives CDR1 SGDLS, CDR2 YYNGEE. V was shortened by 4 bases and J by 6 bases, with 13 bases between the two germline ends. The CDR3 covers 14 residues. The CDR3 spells CASSPGGFDEKLFF. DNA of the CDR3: TGTGCCAGCAGCCCGGGGGGTTTCGATGAAAAACTGTTTTTT.

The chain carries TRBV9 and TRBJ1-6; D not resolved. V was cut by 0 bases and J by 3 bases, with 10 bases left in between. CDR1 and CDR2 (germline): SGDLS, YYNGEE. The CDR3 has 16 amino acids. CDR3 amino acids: CASSVGNTNYNSPLHF. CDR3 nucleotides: TGTGCCAGCAGCGTAGGTAACACCAACTATAATTCACCCCTCCACTTT.

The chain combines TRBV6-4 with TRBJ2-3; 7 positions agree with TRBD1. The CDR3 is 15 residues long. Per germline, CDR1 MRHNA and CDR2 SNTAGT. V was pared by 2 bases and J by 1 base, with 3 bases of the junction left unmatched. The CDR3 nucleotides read TGTGCCAGCAGTGACAGGGGGCATGGCACAGATACGCAGTATTTT. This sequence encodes CASSDRGHGTDTQYF.

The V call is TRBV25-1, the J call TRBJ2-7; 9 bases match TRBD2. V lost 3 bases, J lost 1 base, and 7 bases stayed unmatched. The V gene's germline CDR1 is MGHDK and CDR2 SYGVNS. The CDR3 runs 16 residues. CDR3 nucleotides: TGTGCCAGCAGTGAGTGGGGGACTAGCTTTTCCTACGAGCAGTACGTC. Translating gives CASSEWGTSFSYEQYV.

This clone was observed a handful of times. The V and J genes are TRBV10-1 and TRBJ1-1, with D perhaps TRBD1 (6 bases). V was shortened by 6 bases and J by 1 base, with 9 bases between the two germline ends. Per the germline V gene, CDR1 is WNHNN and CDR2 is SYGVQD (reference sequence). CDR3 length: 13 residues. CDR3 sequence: CASRYRANTEAFF. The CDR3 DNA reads TGCGCCAGCAGATACAGGGCGAACACTGAAGCTTTCTTT.

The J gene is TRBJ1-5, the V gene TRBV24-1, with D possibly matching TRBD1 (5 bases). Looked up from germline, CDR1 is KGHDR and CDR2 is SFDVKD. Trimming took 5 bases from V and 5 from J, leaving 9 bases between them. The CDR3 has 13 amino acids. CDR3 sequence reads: CATSAQGYQPQHF. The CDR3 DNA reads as TGTGCCACCAGTGCCCAGGGTTATCAGCCCCAGCATTTT.

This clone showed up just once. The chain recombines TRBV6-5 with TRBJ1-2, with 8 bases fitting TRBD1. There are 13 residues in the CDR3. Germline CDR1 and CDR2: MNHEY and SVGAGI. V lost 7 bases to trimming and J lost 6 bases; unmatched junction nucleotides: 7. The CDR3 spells CASNYGQGDGYTF. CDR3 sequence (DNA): TGTGCCAGCAACTACGGACAGGGTGATGGCTACACCTTC.

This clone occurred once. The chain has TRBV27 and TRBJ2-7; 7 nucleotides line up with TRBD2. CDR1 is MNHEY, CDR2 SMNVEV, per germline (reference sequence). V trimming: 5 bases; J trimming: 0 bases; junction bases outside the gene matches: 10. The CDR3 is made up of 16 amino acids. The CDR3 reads CASSPAGAGFSYEQYV. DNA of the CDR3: TGTGCCAGCAGTCCGGCGGGAGCAGGTTTCTCCTACGAGCAGTACGTC.

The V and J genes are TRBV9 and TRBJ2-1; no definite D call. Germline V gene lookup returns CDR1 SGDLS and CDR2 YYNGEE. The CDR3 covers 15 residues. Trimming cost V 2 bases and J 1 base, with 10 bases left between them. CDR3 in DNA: TGTGCCAGCAGCGTGAGCCTAGAGTCCTACAATGAGCAGTTCTTC. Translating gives CASSVSLESYNEQFF.

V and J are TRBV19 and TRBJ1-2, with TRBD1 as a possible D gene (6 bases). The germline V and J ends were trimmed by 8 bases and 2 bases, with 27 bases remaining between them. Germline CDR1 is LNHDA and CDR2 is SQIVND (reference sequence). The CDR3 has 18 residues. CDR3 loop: CASRPGPGRKGHNYGYTF. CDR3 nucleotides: TGTGCCAGTCGCCCGGGGCCGGGCCGCAAGGGACACAACTATGGCTACACCTTC.

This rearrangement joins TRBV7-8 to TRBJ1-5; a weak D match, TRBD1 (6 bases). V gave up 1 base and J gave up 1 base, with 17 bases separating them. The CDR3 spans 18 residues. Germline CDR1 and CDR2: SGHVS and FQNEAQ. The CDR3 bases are TGTGCCAGCAGCTTAGATCGGACAGACCCCAGGAGCAATCAGCCCCAGCATTTT. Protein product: CASSLDRTDPRSNQPQHF. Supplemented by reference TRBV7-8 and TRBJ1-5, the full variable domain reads GAGVSQSPRYKVAKRGQDVALRCDPISGHVSLFWYQQALGQGPEFLTYFQNEAQLDKSGLPSDRFFAERPEGSVSTLKIQRTQQEDSAVYLCASSLDRTDPRSNQPQHFGDGTRLSIL.

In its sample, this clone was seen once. As DNA, the CDR3 is TGTGCCAGCAGCCCGACAGGAGGTCTGAACACTGAAGCTTTCTTT. Protein product: CASSPTGGLNTEAFF. The gene calls are TRBV3-1 (or the pseudogene TRBV3-2) and TRBJ1-1; perhaps TRBD1 as D (6 bases). V dropped 4 bases and J dropped 0 bases, with 12 bases sitting between them. This CDR3 has 15 residues. Germline V gene data show CDR1 as LGHDT and CDR2 as YNNKEL (reference sequence).

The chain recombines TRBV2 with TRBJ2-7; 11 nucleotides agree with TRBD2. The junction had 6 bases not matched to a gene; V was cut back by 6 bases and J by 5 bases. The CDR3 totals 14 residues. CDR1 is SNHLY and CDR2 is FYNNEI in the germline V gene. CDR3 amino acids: CASRDTSGGNEQYF. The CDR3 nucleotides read TGTGCCAGCAGGGATACTAGCGGGGGTAACGAGCAGTACTTC.

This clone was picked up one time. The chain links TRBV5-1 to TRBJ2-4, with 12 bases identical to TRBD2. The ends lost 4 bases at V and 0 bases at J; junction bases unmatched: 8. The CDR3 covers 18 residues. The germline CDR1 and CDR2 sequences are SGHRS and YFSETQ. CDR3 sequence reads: CASSPMGGLAGAKNIQYF. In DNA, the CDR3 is TGCGCCAGCAGCCCAATGGGGGGACTAGCGGGAGCCAAAAACATTCAGTACTTC.

The CDR3 loop is CASSDKTGGFAEAFF. The CDR3 bases are TGTGCCAGCAGTGACAAGACAGGGGGATTCGCTGAAGCTTTCTTT. The chain is built from TRBV6-1 and TRBJ1-1, with 9 positions matching TRBD1. CDR3 length: 15 residues. In germline, CDR1 is MNHNS, CDR2 SASEGT. With V trimmed by 3 bases and J by 6 bases, 8 bases remained unmatched.

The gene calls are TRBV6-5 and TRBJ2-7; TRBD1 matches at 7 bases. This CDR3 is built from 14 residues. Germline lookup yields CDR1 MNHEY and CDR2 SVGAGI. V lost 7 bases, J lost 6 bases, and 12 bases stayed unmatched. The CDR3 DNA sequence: TGTGCCAGCAACCGACAGGGTCTCCGCTCCGAGCAGTACTTC. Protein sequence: CASNRQGLRSEQYF.

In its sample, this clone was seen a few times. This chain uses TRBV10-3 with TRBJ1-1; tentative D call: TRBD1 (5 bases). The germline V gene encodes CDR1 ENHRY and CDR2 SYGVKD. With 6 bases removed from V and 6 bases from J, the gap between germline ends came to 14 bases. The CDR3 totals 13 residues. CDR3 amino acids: CAISQGYSAEAFF. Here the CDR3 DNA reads TGTGCCATCAGCCAGGGTTATTCCGCTGAAGCTTTCTTT.

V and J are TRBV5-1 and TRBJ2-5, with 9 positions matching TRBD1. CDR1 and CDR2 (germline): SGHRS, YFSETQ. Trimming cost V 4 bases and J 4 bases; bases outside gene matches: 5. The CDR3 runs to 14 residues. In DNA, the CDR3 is TGCGCCAGCAGCCCGGGACAGGGATTAGAGACCCAGTACTTC. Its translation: CASSPGQGLETQYF. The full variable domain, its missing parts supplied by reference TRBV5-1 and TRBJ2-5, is KAGVTQTPRYLIKTRGQQVTLSCSPISGHRSVSWYQQTPGQGLQFLFEYFSETQRNKGNFPGRFSGRQFSNSRSEMNVSTLELGDSALYLCASSPGQGLETQYFGPGTRLLVL.

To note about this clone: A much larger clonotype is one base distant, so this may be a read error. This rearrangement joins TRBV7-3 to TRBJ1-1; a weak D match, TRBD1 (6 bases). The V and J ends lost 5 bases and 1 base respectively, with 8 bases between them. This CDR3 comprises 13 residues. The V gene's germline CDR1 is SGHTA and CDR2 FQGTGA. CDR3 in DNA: TGTGCCAGCAGCCGGACAGCGAACACTGAAGCTTTCTTT. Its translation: CASSRTANTEAFF.

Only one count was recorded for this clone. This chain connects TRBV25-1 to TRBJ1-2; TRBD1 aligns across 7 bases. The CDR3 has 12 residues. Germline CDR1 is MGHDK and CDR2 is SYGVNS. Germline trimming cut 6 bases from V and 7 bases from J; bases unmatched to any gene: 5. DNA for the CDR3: TGTGCCAGCAGCCAGACAGGGATTGGCTACACCTTC. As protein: CASSQTGIGYTF.

CDR3 DNA: TGTGCCAGCCTCAGGCTCCGAAGTACTGAAGCTTTCTTT. This codes for CASLRLRSTEAFF. This chain links TRBV2 with TRBJ1-1; no clear D gene. CDR3 length: 13 residues. Between the trimmed V and J ends, which lost 8 bases and 5 bases, there was a span of 15 bases. The germline V gene has CDR1 SNHLY and CDR2 FYNNEI.

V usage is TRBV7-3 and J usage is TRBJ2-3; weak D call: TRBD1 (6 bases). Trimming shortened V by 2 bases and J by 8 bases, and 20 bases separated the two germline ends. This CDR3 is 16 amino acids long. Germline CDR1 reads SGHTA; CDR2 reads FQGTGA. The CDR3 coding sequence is TGTGCCAGCAGCTTACAGGGGTCAGGGGCTTATAGTACGCAGTATTTT. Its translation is CASSLQGSGAYSTQYF. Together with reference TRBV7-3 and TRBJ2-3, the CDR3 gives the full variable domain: GAGVSQTPSNKVTEKGKYVELRCDPISGHTALYWYRQSLGQGPEFLIYFQGTGAADDSGLPNDRFFAVRPEGSVSTLKIQRTERGDSAVYLCASSLQGSGAYSTQYFGPGTRLTVL.

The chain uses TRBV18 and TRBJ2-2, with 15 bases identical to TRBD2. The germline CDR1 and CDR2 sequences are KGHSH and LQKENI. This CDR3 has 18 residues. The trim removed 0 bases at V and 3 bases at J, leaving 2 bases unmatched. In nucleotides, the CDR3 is TGTGCCAGCTCACCACCGGGACTAGCGGGAGGCCACACCGGGGAGCTGTTTTTT. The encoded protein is CASSPPGLAGGHTGELFF.

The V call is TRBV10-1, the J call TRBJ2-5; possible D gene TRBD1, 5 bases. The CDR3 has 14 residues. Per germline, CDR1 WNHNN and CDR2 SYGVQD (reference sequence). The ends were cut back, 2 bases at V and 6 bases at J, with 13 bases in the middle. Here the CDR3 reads CASSEDRYSQTQYF. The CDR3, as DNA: TGCGCCAGCAGTGAGGACAGATACTCCCAGACCCAGTACTTC.